This entry features one T cell receptor (beta chain) sequence. Its antigen is still unknown. This sample is part of a study of cytomegalovirus exposure and HLA in healthy donors. Findings of the study overall: There were some public TCRs occurring in many donors, but most TCR sequences were rare. First-cohort TCR clusters tended to co-occur in the 120 or so validation repertoires, a later analysis found. In vitro, a few CMV-associated chains proved specific for CMV antigens. A list of 164 TCR beta chains associated with cytomegalovirus was given.

V was cut by 2 bases and J by 2 bases, with 13 bases left in between. Germline lookup yields CDR1 GTSNPN and CDR2 SVGIG (reference sequence). CDR3 length: 15 amino acids. Produced via immunoSEQ multiplex PCR; TCRdb's table is partial and in-frame only. Among about 110,000 clones, 90% to 97% were seen once, and the ten largest hold 0.67%. The TCR comes from a woman in her late teens or twenties in good health and CMV-seronegative. The sequenced material came from PBMCs. The chain joins TRBV30 to TRBJ1-5; a possible D gene is TRBD1 (5 bases). DNA for the CDR3: TGTGCCTGGAGTCTATCCCTCAGGGGCAATCAGCCCCAGCATTTT. It is translated as CAWSLSLRGNQPQHF.